A selection of T cell receptor beta chains follows, all from one sample in a study of brain T cells in children with intractable seizures. Profiling relied on immunoSEQ multiplex PCR, and the TCRdb table lists in-frame clones only, not all of them. The sample yields approximately 110,000 clones, 94% seen once. Here the sequenced sample was peripheral blood, taken at surgery. These TCRs come from a boy under three years old with hemimegalencephaly and intractable seizures. Each CDR3 is given with its conserved first and last residue. A D gene is named only where the DNA matches it firmly. Expanded clones are given a class, and other clones once, few, many or no size at all.

j_gene,d_gene,abundance,v_gene,CDR3aa,CDR3nt
TRBJ2-7,NA,NA,TRBV6-5,CASTRTGEQYF,TGTGCCAGCACTCGGACTGGGGAGCAGTACTTC
TRBJ2-7,NA,NA,TRBV7-9,CASSLESGRHEQYF,TGTGCCAGCAGCTTAGAGTCAGGGAGGCACGAGCAGTACTTC
TRBJ1-5,TRBD1,NA,TRBV9,CASSAGGHQPQHF,TGTGCCAGCAGCGCAGGGGGACATCAGCCCCAGCATTTT
TRBJ2-7,NA,NA,TRBV7-9,CASSSPGPPYEQYF,TGTGCCAGCAGCTCCCCCGGCCCACCCTACGAGCAGTACTTC
TRBJ2-7,NA,once,TRBV11-3,CASSEGNSYEQYF,TGTGCCAGCAGCGAGGGTAACTCCTACGAGCAGTACTTC
TRBJ1-4,NA,once,TRBV4-1,CASSQVSRTIGKLFF,TGCGCCAGCAGCCAAGTATCCCGGACGATAGGGAAACTGTTTTTT
TRBJ2-7,NA,few,TRBV11-1,CASSLAAAYEQYF,TGTGCCAGCAGCTTAGCGGCAGCCTACGAGCAGTACTTC
TRBJ2-7,NA,NA,TRBV4-1,CASSHPGGYEQYF,TGCGCCAGCAGTCACCCCGGAGGGTACGAGCAGTACTTC
TRBJ1-5,NA,NA,TRBV4-1,CASSQDPRVGQPQHF,TGCGCCAGCAGCCAAGATCCCAGGGTCGGGCAGCCCCAGCATTTT
TRBJ2-7,NA,NA,TRBV7-2,CASSLVQGGYEQYF,TGTGCCAGCAGCTTAGTACAGGGAGGCTACGAGCAGTACTTC
TRBJ2-1,NA,once,TRBV3-1/TRBV3-2,CASSPKAGSSYNEQFF,TGTGCCAGCAGCCCCAAGGCGGGGAGCTCCTACAATGAGCAGTTCTTC
TRBJ2-6,NA,NA,TRBV10-3,CAIREGRAGSGANVLTF,TGTGCCATCAGAGAGGGGCGTGCAGGTTCTGGGGCCAACGTCCTGACTTTC
TRBJ1-5,NA,NA,TRBV5-6,CASSLAGFGPQHF,TGTGCCAGCAGCTTGGCAGGGTTTGGGCCCCAGCATTTT
TRBJ1-1,NA,NA,TRBV25-1,CASSELGNTEAFF,TGTGCCAGCAGTGAATTAGGCAACACTGAAGCTTTCTTT
TRBJ1-1,NA,NA,TRBV3-1/TRBV3-2,CASSPGGWDTEAFF,TGTGCCAGCAGCCCGGGGGGGTGGGACACTGAAGCTTTCTTT
TRBJ1-1,NA,NA,TRBV19,CASSKRSTEAFF,TGTGCCAGTAGTAAAAGGAGTACTGAAGCTTTCTTT
TRBJ2-1,TRBD2,once,TRBV4-1,CASSQEGLAGNEQFF,TGCGCCAGCAGCCAAGAGGGACTAGCAGGGAATGAGCAGTTCTTC
TRBJ1-4,NA,NA,TRBV11-2,CASSLRATTEKLFF,TGTGCCAGCAGCTTAAGGGCGACCACTGAAAAACTGTTTTTT
TRBJ2-7,NA,NA,TRBV6-1,CASSEPGDREQYF,TGTGCCAGCAGTGAGCCGGGTGACCGCGAGCAGTACTTC
TRBJ2-3,NA,once,TRBV21-1,CASSKGTSFCTDTQYF,TGTGCCAGCAGCAAAGGGACTAGCTTCTGCACAGATACGCAGTATTTT
TRBJ1-2,TRBD1,NA,TRBV27,CASSLNSLDRGANYGYTF,TGTGCCAGCAGTTTAAACTCCTTGGACAGGGGCGCTAACTATGGCTACACCTTC
TRBJ1-2,NA,NA,TRBV7-3,CASTQSSLYGYTF,TGTGCCAGCACCCAGTCCAGCCTCTATGGCTACACCTTC
TRBJ2-2,NA,NA,TRBV11-2,CASSLWYRAGELFF,TGTGCCAGCAGCTTATGGTACAGGGCCGGGGAGCTGTTTTTT
TRBJ1-6,NA,NA,TRBV27,CASSAVFHSPLHF,TGTGCCAGCAGTGCGGTCTTCCATTCACCCCTCCACTTT
TRBJ1-2,NA,NA,TRBV27,CASSEGVGYGYTF,TGTGCCAGCTCAGAGGGAGTAGGCTATGGCTACACCTTC